This TCR beta chain is drawn from a study of shared clonotypes between healthy human individuals. Germline V gives CDR1 MNHEY, CDR2 SVGAGI. The CDR3 extends over 11 amino acids. V was cut by 10 bases and J by 5 bases, with 11 bases left in between. Findings and limits, study-wide: Rarefaction exposed incomplete sorted-subset sequencing despite large depth. Shared clonotypes across all four donors exceeded non-shared ones in generation probability.

Sequenced by immunoSEQ multiplex PCR; TCRdb stores in-frame clones only, minus some. The data contain over 850,000 clones, approximately 78% of them singletons. A remark on this clone: Its antigen is as yet unknown.

The sequence was obtained from a man younger than 35 in good health. Some clones in this sample may be carry-over from other donors' samples. Sample: memory CD4+ T cells from PBMCs. This sample's subset: CD45RA-negative fraction. The chain has TRBV6-5 and TRBJ1-1; D call uncertain. CDR3 region: CATVLGTEAFF. The DNA for the CDR3 is TGTGCCACCGTTCTAGGGACTGAAGCTTTCTTT.